This TCR beta chain stems from a study of shared clonotypes between healthy human individuals. CD4+ cell separation produced CD45RA+ naive and CD45RA-negative memory subsets. Study results and caveats: A small donor pool kept down the genetic and exposure-history diversity that was represented. Larger estimated richness was generally recorded for naive subsets relative to memory subsets.

As concerns this clone: Its target is unknown.

V was pared by 2 bases and J by 0 bases, with 12 bases between. The CDR3 extends over 16 amino acids. The germline CDR1 and CDR2 sequences are SGHTA and FQGNSA. TCRdb keeps only in-frame clones here, not all; method: immunoSEQ multiplex PCR. This table has 850,000 to 1,200,000 clones, approximately 76% appearing once. The TCR originated in a young man in good health. What was sequenced was memory CD4+ T cells sorted from blood. Documented subset: CD45RA-negative fraction. The chain has TRBV7-2 and TRBJ2-3, with D possibly TRBD2 on 7 matching bases. For the CDR3, the DNA is TGTGCCAGCAGCTTAAGGGGGGGGCTTAGCACAGATACGCAGTATTTT. It codes for CASSLRGGLSTDTQYF.